The 23 T cell receptor beta chains below were found in one sample sequenced in a study of response to subunit inactivated influenza vaccine (dated by TCRdb to 2017 to 2018). The protocol used for the library was RT-PCR. Sequencing used an Illumina HiSeq 2500. TCRdb ran its own pipeline on the public reads, namely fastp trimming at Q25 and MiXCR clone calling, and kept in-frame beta chains. Each entry merges the rows of one CDR3 protein and shows their most common DNA and genes. This sample is represented by a few hundred thousand distinct CDR3 sequences; less than 15% of them were singletons. Around 10% of the sample belongs to the ten largest clones. This sample comprised PBMCs from blood, obtained approximately 13 days after vaccination. The source is a man aged 45-65 years who received an inactivated influenza vaccine. Donor details come from another sample of the same person, matched by shared clones.

The V and J genes are TRBV11-2 and TRBJ2-3; 11 nucleotides align to TRBD2. Germline lookup yields CDR1 SGHAT and CDR2 FQNNGV. J gave up 10 bases and V 5 bases, and 5 bases lay outside the gene matches. This CDR3 has 13 residues. Written as DNA, the CDR3 is TGTGCCAGCAGCCCCCGACTAGCGGGGCCGCAGTATTTT. The encoded protein is CASSPRLAGPQYF.

This rearrangement joins TRBV20-1 to TRBJ1-5, with 8 bases that match TRBD1. From germline, CDR1 is DFQATT and CDR2 SNEGSKA (reference sequence). This CDR3 region has 14 residues. With V trimmed by 3 bases and J by 6 bases, 7 bases remained unmatched. The CDR3 nucleotides read TGCAGTGCTAGTACAGGGGGTGGAAGTCAGCCCCAGCATTTT. This encodes CSASTGGGSQPQHF.

This clonotype was picked up a small number of times. The rearrangement links TRBV6-2 or TRBV6-3 to TRBJ1-1; D is possibly TRBD1 (6 bases). Trimming stripped 4 bases from V and 1 base from J, with 13 bases between. The CDR3 consists of 15 residues. Looked up from germline, CDR1 is MNHEY and CDR2 is SVGEGT. For the CDR3, the DNA is TGTGCCAGCAGTTCACAGGGTATGACGAACACTGAAGCTTTCTTT. This gives the protein CASSSQGMTNTEAFF.

This clonotype was observed a few times. The CDR3 DNA reads as TGTGCCAGCAGCCCTGGGTGGGGAGGCAATCAGCCCCAGCATTTT. Translated, it gives CASSPGWGGNQPQHF. The chain combines TRBV4-2 with TRBJ1-5; no definite D call. CDR1 and CDR2 (germline): LGHNA, YNFKEQ. This CDR3 has 15 residues. Trimming pared 4 bases from V and 2 bases from J, leaving 12 bases between.

This clonotype was counted between two and nine times. The chain carries TRBV28 and TRBJ2-3; TRBD1 aligns across 8 bases. The CDR3 totals 15 residues. Germline values: CDR1 MDHEN, CDR2 SYDVKM. With 6 bases clipped from V and 1 base from J, the junction kept 6 bases outside the gene matches. CDR3 DNA sequence: TGTGCCAGCAGATTCCAGGGGGCGGGCACAGATACGCAGTATTTT. The encoded protein is CASRFQGAGTDTQYF.

The chain combines TRBV11-2 with TRBJ2-2; unclear D gene. The V end was cut by 1 base, the J end by 4 bases, with 7 bases between. Looked up from germline, CDR1 is SGHAT and CDR2 is FQNNGV. The CDR3 loop spans 14 amino acids. CDR3 amino acids: CASSLVVVTGELFF. CDR3 nucleotides: TGTGCCAGCAGCTTAGTTGTGGTCACCGGGGAGCTGTTTTTT.

This clonotype was detected only a few times. The chain has TRBV7-9 and TRBJ1-2, with 9 nucleotides matching TRBD1. The trim removed 1 base at V and 9 bases at J, leaving 3 bases unmatched. The germline gives CDR1 SEHNR, CDR2 FQNEAQ (reference sequence). The CDR3 totals 13 residues. Here the CDR3 DNA reads TGTGCCAGCAGCTTAGAACAGGGGGCTCGCTACACCTTC. It encodes CASSLEQGARYTF.

V and J are TRBV5-6 and TRBJ2-7; D possibly matches TRBD1 or TRBD2 (5 bases each). Trimming removed 1 base from V and 7 bases from J, with 9 bases in between. This CDR3 has 12 amino acids. CDR1 and CDR2 (germline): SGHDT, YYEEEE. The CDR3 DNA reads as TGTGCCAGCAGCTTGAATGAGGGGGAGCAGTACTTC. It encodes CASSLNEGEQYF.

This clonotype was picked up many times. This rearrangement joins TRBV20-1 to TRBJ1-4; D possibly corresponds to TRBD1 (5 bases). The CDR3 totals 14 residues. CDR1 is DFQATT and CDR2 is SNEGSKA in the germline V gene (reference sequence). Trimming stripped 0 bases from V and 6 bases from J, with 11 bases between. CDR3 residues: CSARDAIGDEKLFF. Written as DNA, the CDR3 is TGCAGTGCTAGAGATGCGATAGGGGATGAAAAACTGTTTTTT.

The V and J genes are TRBV29-1 and TRBJ2-1, with 10 bases that match TRBD1. CDR1 SQVTM and CDR2 ANQGSEA come from the germline V gene. V was pared by 6 bases and J by 1 base, with 6 bases of the junction left unmatched. The CDR3 runs 15 residues. The CDR3 sequence: CSVEGQGRSYNEQFF. CDR3 in DNA: TGCAGCGTCGAGGGACAGGGGCGATCCTACAATGAGCAGTTCTTC.

The rearrangement uses TRBV11-2 and TRBJ1-4; D call uncertain. The germline CDR1 and CDR2 sequences are SGHAT and FQNNGV. The CDR3 runs to 13 residues. V was pared by 5 bases and J by 6 bases, with 10 bases between. The CDR3 DNA sequence: TGTGCCAGCAGCCGCGACGCGTATGAAAAACTGTTTTTT. This codes for CASSRDAYEKLFF.

This clonotype was counted between two and nine times. The chain uses TRBV15 and TRBJ2-1; 9 bases are a match to TRBD1. Trimming took 5 bases from V and 4 from J; bases not matched to a gene: 6. This CDR3 is built from 15 residues. CDR1 LNHNV and CDR2 YYDKDF come from the germline V gene (reference sequence). The CDR3 sequence: CATSPGQGSYNEQFF. CDR3 coding DNA: TGTGCCACCAGCCCGGGACAGGGTTCATACAATGAGCAGTTCTTC.

The chain recombines TRBV2 with TRBJ2-3; 10 positions match TRBD2. V lost 0 bases to trimming and J lost 4 bases; unmatched junction nucleotides: 7. Per germline, CDR1 SNHLY and CDR2 FYNNEI. The CDR3 is 17 residues long. CDR3 sequence: CASSEAPGLAIADTQYF. The CDR3 nucleotides are TGTGCCAGCAGTGAAGCCCCGGGACTAGCGATTGCAGATACGCAGTATTTT.

The gene calls are TRBV5-1 and TRBJ1-5; no clear D gene. V lost 4 bases and J lost 0, with 14 bases in between. The CDR3 totals 16 residues. Germline V gene sequence: CDR1 SGHRS, CDR2 YFSETQ. CDR3 sequence: CASSLEPGSSNQPQHF. CDR3 DNA sequence: TGCGCCAGCAGCCTTGAGCCGGGGTCTAGCAATCAGCCCCAGCATTTT.

This chain links TRBV12-3 or TRBV12-4 with TRBJ2-1, with 7 bases lining up with TRBD1. J was trimmed by 5 bases and V by 5 bases; bases with no gene match: 9. CDR3 length: 15 amino acids. Here the CDR3 reads CASSPLLGQHNEQFF. Written as DNA, the CDR3 is TGTGCCAGCAGTCCCCTTCTGGGACAGCACAATGAGCAGTTCTTC.

This clonotype was counted only a few times. CDR3: CASSFETGGKYGYTF. CDR3 nucleotide sequence: TGCGCCAGCAGCTTTGAGACAGGGGGAAAGTATGGCTACACCTTC. The chain combines TRBV5-1 with TRBJ1-2; 9 positions agree with TRBD1. This CDR3 is built from 15 residues. The V gene end was trimmed by 2 bases and the J gene end by 5 bases; junction bases not matched to a gene: 7. The germline V gene encodes CDR1 SGHRS and CDR2 YFSETQ. The whole variable domain, filled in from reference TRBV5-1 and TRBJ1-2, reads KAGVTQTPRYLIKTRGQQVTLSCSPISGHRSVSWYQQTPGQGLQFLFEYFSETQRNKGNFPGRFSGRQFSNSRSEMNVSTLELGDSALYLCASSFETGGKYGYTFGSGTRLTVV.

The table lists this clonotype with a few counts. The CDR3 sequence: CSARPGGPLDTQYF. DNA of the CDR3: TGCAGTGCTAGGCCAGGGGGACCCCTGGATACGCAGTATTTT. The V and J genes are TRBV20-1 and TRBJ2-3, with TRBD1 matching over 7 bases. Trimming cost V 3 bases and J 6 bases; bases outside gene matches: 9. Germline-derived CDR1 and CDR2 are DFQATT and SNEGSKA (reference sequence). The CDR3 extends over 14 amino acids.

This chain links TRBV7-9 with TRBJ2-1; D might be TRBD2 (6 bases). Between the trimmed V and J ends, which lost 6 bases and 0 bases, there was a span of 12 bases. The germline V gene encodes CDR1 SEHNR and CDR2 FQNEAQ (reference sequence). This CDR3 comprises 15 residues. DNA of the CDR3: TGTGCCAGCAGATCTCGGGGGAGCTCCTACAATGAGCAGTTCTTC. Protein sequence: CASRSRGSSYNEQFF.

This clonotype has a single count. The chain uses TRBV2 and TRBJ1-5, with D unresolved. This CDR3 spans 14 amino acids. The V gene's germline CDR1 is SNHLY and CDR2 FYNNEI. V was pared by 5 bases and J by 3 bases, with 11 bases between. CDR3 coding DNA: TGTGCCAGCAGTTCATACAGCCACAATCAGCCCCAGCATTTT. It specifies CASSSYSHNQPQHF.

Only a few counts were recorded for this clonotype. The chain combines TRBV19 with TRBJ1-2, with D tentatively TRBD1 (5 bases). Germline V lookup: CDR1 LNHDA, CDR2 SQIVND (reference sequence). V shed 7 bases and J shed 4 bases, with 19 bases lying between them. The length of the CDR3 is 15 residues. This CDR3 is CASNQPRDLSYGYTF. Here the CDR3 DNA reads TGTGCCAGTAACCAGCCGCGGGACCTATCCTATGGCTACACCTTC. The whole variable domain, remainder taken from reference TRBV19 and TRBJ1-2, is DGGITQSPKYLFRKEGQNVTLSCEQNLNHDAMYWYRQDPGQGLRLIYYSQIVNDFQKGDIAEGYSVSREKKESFPLTVTSAQKNPTAFYLCASNQPRDLSYGYTFGSGTRLTVV.

This chain connects TRBV12-3 or TRBV12-4 to TRBJ2-7; TRBD1 aligns across 8 bases. J gave up 3 bases and V 4 bases, and 8 bases lay outside the gene matches. This CDR3 contains 15 residues. CDR3 DNA sequence: TGTGCCAGCAGTTATACCACAGGGGGTTACTACGAGCAGTACTTC. Residues: CASSYTTGGYYEQYF.

The chain has TRBV25-1 and TRBJ2-7; TRBD1 agrees at 11 bases. V lost 6 bases to trimming and J lost 9 bases; unmatched junction nucleotides: 10. This CDR3 is 14 amino acids long. The germline gives CDR1 MGHDK, CDR2 SYGVNS. The CDR3 nucleotides are TGTGCCAGCAGCCCGGGACAGGGGGAGAGCGCGCAGTACTTC. Protein sequence: CASSPGQGESAQYF.

CDR3 region: CSVRSGRGYEQYF. DNA for the CDR3: TGCAGCGTTCGTAGCGGGAGAGGCTACGAGCAGTACTTC. The rearrangement links TRBV29-1 to TRBJ2-7, with 9 positions matching TRBD2. Germline loops: CDR1 SQVTM, CDR2 ANQGSEA. The trim removed 5 bases at V and 3 bases at J, leaving 5 bases unmatched. CDR3 length equals 13 residues.